Below are 7 T cell receptor beta chains sequenced from a single sample in a study of blood T cells in healthy people across ages. With a J-beta primer mix and a sample-barcoded 5' primer, a second PCR ran about 7 to 12 cycles. TCRdb itself ran the 5' RACE reads through MiXCR, one entry per CDR3 protein. The data contain roughly 830,000 distinct CDR3 sequences, around 62% of them singletons. Sequenced sample: blood. These receptors came from a man in his thirties or forties in good health.

The V gene is TRBV7-2, the J gene TRBJ2-4; D perhaps matches TRBD2 (5 bases). Trimming shortened V by 5 bases and J by 12 bases, and 17 bases separated the two germline ends. The CDR3 runs 13 residues. Germline CDR1 reads SGHTA; CDR2 reads FQGNSA. CDR3 coding DNA: TGTGCCAGCAGCGTAGGACGGGGAAGTTATCAGTACTTC. Translation: CASSVGRGSYQYF.

This clonotype was found a few times. This chain connects TRBV29-1 to TRBJ2-3, with TRBD1 matching over 9 bases. CDR3 size: 14 residues. Germline CDR1 reads SQVTM; CDR2 reads ANQGSEA. Germline trimming cut 2 bases from V and 4 bases from J; bases unmatched to any gene: 4. In DNA, the CDR3 is TGCAGCGTTGAAATGACAGGGGGGTCAGATACGCAGTATTTT. It yields the protein CSVEMTGGSDTQYF.

The V gene is TRBV7-9, the J gene TRBJ1-2; D is undetermined. The CDR3 is 11 residues long. V lost 7 bases to trimming and J lost 10 bases, with 13 bases between them. CDR1 SEHNR and CDR2 FQNEAQ come from the germline V gene (reference sequence). CDR3 nucleotide sequence: TGTGCCAGCACCTACGTTGTGGACTACACCTTC. It translates to CASTYVVDYTF.

A few counts support this clonotype. This chain connects TRBV3-1 to TRBJ1-6; D possibly corresponds to TRBD1 (5 bases). Germline CDR1 reads LGHDT; CDR2 reads YNNKEL (reference sequence). CDR3 length: 15 amino acids. Trimming took 4 bases from V and 5 from J, leaving 12 bases between them. The CDR3 reads CASSRGGGDNSPLHF. CDR3 sequence (DNA): TGTGCCAGCAGCCGGGGCGGGGGAGATAATTCACCCCTCCACTTT.

The chain uses TRBV9 and TRBJ2-4; D perhaps matches TRBD1 (6 bases). The J call could be wrong; TRBJ2-7 is a better fit for the DNA end. Germline CDR1 is SGDLS and CDR2 is YYNGEE. This CDR3 spans 16 amino acids. CDR3: CASSLSRDTPSYEQYF. The CDR3 nucleotides read TGTGCCAGCAGCCTTTCCCGGGACACCCCTTCATACGAGCAGTACTTC.

The CDR3 sequence is CSVEDRDRYYGYTF. In DNA, the CDR3 is TGCAGCGTTGAAGATCGAGACAGATACTATGGCTACACCTTC. The chain is built from TRBV29-1 and TRBJ1-2, with a tentative D call TRBD1 (5 bases). The germline V and J ends were trimmed by 0 bases and 3 bases, with 11 bases remaining between them. Germline assignment: CDR1 SQVTM and CDR2 ANQGSEA. The CDR3 has 14 amino acids.

This clonotype was found a few times. This chain links TRBV9 with TRBJ2-3, with 10 bases lining up with TRBD2. Germline V gene lookup returns CDR1 SGDLS and CDR2 YYNGEE. Trimming cost V 4 bases and J 0 bases; bases outside gene matches: 5. CDR3 length: 16 residues. This CDR3 reads CASSISGGASTDTQYF. In DNA, the CDR3 is TGTGCCAGCAGCATCAGCGGGGGGGCTAGCACAGATACGCAGTATTTT.